A selection of T cell receptor beta chains follows, all from one sample in a study of cytomegalovirus exposure and HLA in healthy donors. Sequencing used immunoSEQ multiplex PCR; TCRdb keeps in-frame clones, though not all of them. This sample lists 68,000 or so clones; its ten largest clones have 7.5% to 8%. The sample comprised PBMCs. Receptors were obtained from a female donor in good health and CMV-seropositive. Each CDR3 is given with its conserved first and last residue. D genes are given only for firm matches.

NA	TRBV11-3	TRBJ2-1	CASSSRWGRHQFF	TGTGCCAGCAGCTCCCGATGGGGGAGGCATCAGTTCTTC
TRBD2	TRBV18	TRBJ2-7	CASSPGLAEIYEQYF	TGTGCCAGCTCACCTGGACTAGCGGAGATCTACGAGCAGTACTTC
NA	TRBV13	TRBJ1-2	CASSLGVREHYGYTF	TGTGCCAGCAGCTTAGGCGTGAGGGAGCACTATGGCTACACCTTC
NA	TRBV25-1	TRBJ1-6	CASSEAGNSPLHF	TGTGCCAGCAGCGAGGCGGGGAATTCACCCCTCCACTTT
NA	TRBV4-2	TRBJ2-3	CASSQGLASGTDTQYF	TGTGCCAGCAGCCAAGGACTCGCTAGCGGCACAGATACGCAGTATTTT
TRBD2	TRBV5-1	TRBJ2-3	CASSSGTSGTDTQYF	TGCGCCAGCAGCTCTGGGACTAGCGGCACAGATACGCAGTATTTT
TRBD1	TRBV5-4	TRBJ2-7	CASSLGQGDYEQYF	TGTGCCAGCAGCTTGGGACAGGGCGACTACGAGCAGTACTTC
TRBD2	TRBV6-5	TRBJ2-3	CASSYSTSGRTDTQYF	TGTGCCAGCAGTTACTCGACTAGCGGGAGAACAGATACGCAGTATTTT
NA	TRBV19	TRBJ1-2	CASSIGGVNYGYTF	TGTGCCAGTAGTATAGGGGGAGTAAACTATGGCTACACCTTC
TRBD1	TRBV7-9	TRBJ2-5	CASSPGQGASETQYF	TGTGCCAGCAGCCCGGGACAGGGGGCTTCGGAGACCCAGTACTTC
NA	TRBV4-3	TRBJ1-2	CASSQDQMVYYGYTF	TGCGCCAGCAGCCAAGATCAGATGGTCTACTATGGCTACACCTTC
TRBD2	TRBV30	TRBJ2-1	CAWNSGRAFEQFF	TGTGCCTGGAATAGCGGGAGGGCGTTTGAGCAGTTCTTC
NA	TRBV7-2	TRBJ1-6	CASSLDGRGTGFYSPLHF	TGTGCCAGCAGCTTAGACGGACGGGGCACAGGGTTTTATTCACCCCTCCACTTT
NA	TRBV6-4	TRBJ1-1	CASSERGEATEAFF	TGTGCCAGCAGTGAACGGGGAGAGGCCACTGAAGCTTTCTTT
NA	TRBV5-6	TRBJ1-1	CASSLRVGRGDTEAFF	TGTGCCAGCAGTTTGAGGGTGGGGAGGGGGGACACTGAAGCTTTCTTT
TRBD2	TRBV5-5	TRBJ2-5	CASSSHSGDSQETQYF	TGTGCCAGCAGCTCTCATAGCGGGGACTCCCAAGAGACCCAGTACTTC
NA	TRBV18	TRBJ2-7	CASSPGQTYEQYF	TGTGCCAGCTCACCGGGACAAACCTACGAGCAGTACTTC
NA	TRBV2	TRBJ1-2	CASSPQGNYGYTF	TGTGCCAGCAGTCCCCAGGGAAACTATGGCTACACCTTC
NA	TRBV7-9	TRBJ1-4	CASSLVGQFNEKLFF	TGTGCCAGCAGCTTAGTTGGGCAGTTTAATGAAAAACTGTTTTTT
TRBD1	TRBV25-1	TRBJ1-1	CASSRQGAIVAEAFF	TGTGCCAGCAGTCGTCAGGGGGCCATCGTTGCTGAAGCTTTCTTT
TRBD1	TRBV28	TRBJ1-4	CASSFIGGVQTEKLFF	TGTGCCAGCAGTTTTATAGGGGGCGTCCAAACCGAAAAACTGTTTTTT
TRBD1	TRBV5-6	TRBJ2-7	CASSSGTGSYEQYF	TGTGCCAGCAGCTCCGGGACAGGGTCCTACGAGCAGTACTTC
NA	TRBV9	TRBJ2-1	CASSVSGWDEQFF	TGTGCCAGCAGCGTATCAGGGTGGGATGAGCAGTTCTTC
NA	TRBV4-3	TRBJ1-2	CASSQEYSNYGYTF	TGCGCCAGCAGCCAAGAGTACAGCAACTATGGCTACACCTTC
NA	TRBV7-9	TRBJ1-1	CASSSTTEMAFF	TGTGCCAGCAGCTCGACGACAGAGATGGCTTTCTTT
NA	TRBV27	TRBJ1-2	CASRRGDWYGYTF	TGTGCCAGCAGGCGGGGCGATTGGTATGGCTACACCTTC
NA	TRBV4-2	TRBJ2-3	CASSQGTPTTTTSTDTQYF	TGTGCCAGCAGCCAAGGCACCCCAACGACTACAACTAGCACAGATACGCAGTATTTT
NA	TRBV4-3	TRBJ2-3	CASSQDVGDTQYF	TGCGCCAGCAGCCAAGACGTCGGGGATACGCAGTATTTT